Each of the 29 T cell receptor beta chains below was sequenced from the same sample in a study of tumor and adjacent non-tumor tissue in lung cancer (dated by TCRdb to 2017 to 2018). Library preparation employed multiplex PCR. The sequencer listed for this sample is Illumina HiSeq 2500. TCRbeta libraries were constructed through three rounds of nested PCR with primers (Table S4) according to protocols adapted from ARM-PCR. The raw public reads went through TCRdb reprocessing: fastp at Q25, MiXCR clone calling, in-frame beta chains kept. When rows share a CDR3 protein, they turn into one entry using the most common DNA and genes. The sample has 120,000 or so distinct CDR3 sequences on record, 60% to 70% of them singletons. Clones ranked in the top ten supply roughly 13% of the sample. RNA was isolated from bulk unsorted tissue, and RNA quality was assessed with a NanoDrop ND-1000 and an Agilent 2100.

Sequencing used lung tumor tissue. The receptors stem from a man under 40 with non-small cell lung cancer.

As regards this clonotype: An end of the junction differs from the germline gene, which may be a read error. The chain links TRBV11-1 to TRBJ2-1; 8 nucleotides align to TRBD2. The CDR3 length is 15 residues. Germline V lookup: CDR1 SGHAT, CDR2 FQDESV (reference sequence). CDR3 amino acids: CSSSTTSELHNEQFF. The CDR3 nucleotides read TGTTCCAGCAGCACGACTAGCGAACTCCACAATGAGCAGTTCTTC. The variable domain in full, completed from reference TRBV11-1 and TRBJ2-1, reads EAEVAQSPRYKITEKSQAVAFWCDPISGHATLYWYRQILGQGPELLVQFQDESVVDDSQLPKDRFSAERLKGVDSTLKIQPAELGDSAMYLCSSSTTSELHNEQFFGPGTRLTVL.

Concerning this clonotype itself: The junction does not match germline at one end; this may be a read error. The genes are TRBV4-3 and TRBJ1-1; no clear D gene. This CDR3 has 15 residues. The V gene's germline CDR1 is LGHNA and CDR2 YSLEER. In DNA form, the CDR3 reads TGCGCCAGCAGCCAAGGGCCCGCGATGGACTCTGAAGTTTTCTTT. Residues: CASSQGPAMDSEVFF.

The chain carries TRBV11-2 and TRBJ1-1; D is ambiguous. V was trimmed by 8 bases and J by 0 bases, leaving 7 bases between them. Germline V gives CDR1 SGHAT, CDR2 FQNNGV. This CDR3 has 12 amino acids. CDR3 in amino acids: CASEGMNTEAFF. The CDR3 DNA reads as TGTGCCAGCGAGGGTATGAACACTGAAGCTTTCTTT.

Concerning this clonotype itself: The germline gene is not matched at one end of the junction; a read error may be the cause. This chain joins TRBV29-1 and TRBJ2-3; the D is unclear. From germline, CDR1 is SQVTM and CDR2 ANQGSEA. The CDR3 is made up of 14 amino acids. The CDR3 loop is CSPVLHGGPDMQYF. CDR3 nucleotides: TGCAGTCCCGTCCTGCACGGTGGTCCAGATATGCAGTATTTT.

As to this clonotype: Here the CDR3 omits its conserved ending phenylalanine or tryptophan, so a read error is the likely source. The genes are TRBV5-1 and TRBJ2-5, with D unclear. This CDR3 region has 15 residues. Germline V gene data show CDR1 as SGHRS and CDR2 as YFSETQ. V lost 0 bases and J 5 bases, leaving 14 bases between the germline ends. The CDR3 DNA is TGCGCCAGCAGCTTGGGGGTCCTGCAAGTTGAGACCCAGTACTTA. It translates to CASSLGVLQVETQYL.

On this clonotype: Its ends do not fully match the called genes, so a read error is possible. The V and J genes are TRBV25-1 and TRBJ1-2, with 7 bases that match TRBD1. The germline V gene encodes CDR1 MGHDK and CDR2 SYGVNS. CDR3 length equals 14 residues. DNA of the CDR3: TGTGCCAGCAGTGGAGCGGGACAGAACTATGGTTACACCTTC. Translation gives CASSGAGQNYGYTF.

As for this clonotype: At one end the junction does not follow the germline gene, possibly because of a read error. The gene calls are TRBV11-2 and TRBJ1-1, with D perhaps TRBD1 (6 bases). The CDR3 consists of 14 residues. Per germline, CDR1 SGHAT and CDR2 FQNNGV. This CDR3 reads CASNIYRESTDAFF. Here the CDR3 DNA reads TGTGCCAGCAACATATACAGGGAGAGCACTGATGCTTTCTTT.

About this clonotype: Mismatch with germline at one junction end may stem from a read error. The chain is built from TRBV6-1 and TRBJ1-5, with D maybe TRBD1 (5 bases). CDR1 MNHNS and CDR2 SASEGT come from the germline V gene. The CDR3 is made up of 14 amino acids. DNA of the CDR3: TGTGCCAGCAGTGTCGGGGCGGACAATCAGCCCCAGCAATTT. Translated, it gives CASSVGADNQPQQF.

On this clonotype itself: Being one base from a much bigger clone, this may be a read error. This chain uses TRBV4-2 with TRBJ2-5; 9 bases are shared with TRBD2. This CDR3 is built from 17 residues. CDR1 and CDR2 from the germline V gene are LGHNA and YNFKEQ. The CDR3 region is CANSPLATRGGQETQYF. The CDR3, as DNA: TGTGCCAACAGCCCCCTCGCTACGCGGGGGGGCCAAGAGACCCAGTACTTC.

This chain uses TRBV6-5 with TRBJ2-1; possibly TRBD2 for D (6 bases). The CDR3 runs 13 residues. Trimming took off 6 bases at V and 13 bases at J, with 19 bases between the two ends. Germline loops: CDR1 MNHEY, CDR2 SVGAGI. For the CDR3, the DNA is TGTGCCAGCAGCGACATTAACGGGAGTGAACAGTTCTTC. This codes for CASSDINGSEQFF.

With respect to this clonotype: The conserved final phenylalanine or tryptophan is absent from the CDR3, which likely points to a read error. The V call is TRBV6-1, the J call TRBJ2-1, with 12 bases matching TRBD2. The CDR3 covers 16 residues. V lost 5 bases to trimming and J lost 4 bases; unmatched junction nucleotides: 6. Per germline, CDR1 MNHNS and CDR2 SASEGT. CDR3 amino acids: CASSPRTSGNYNEQFS. The CDR3 nucleotides are TGTGCCAGCAGTCCGCGGACTAGCGGGAATTACAATGAGCAGTTCTCC.

This clonotype was observed many times. The gene calls are TRBV20-1 and TRBJ2-5; D unclear. Per the germline V gene, CDR1 is DFQATT and CDR2 is SNEGSKA (reference sequence). V was clipped by 6 bases and J by 0 bases, with 11 bases between them. The CDR3 contains 13 residues. CDR3: CSAPRPYQETQYF. CDR3 in DNA: TGCAGTGCCCCACGGCCGTACCAAGAGACCCAGTACTTC.

V gene TRBV7-2 combines with J gene TRBJ2-2; the D is unclear. V shed 10 bases and J shed 7 bases, with 13 bases lying between them. The CDR3 extends over 12 amino acids. Germline CDR1 reads SGHTA; CDR2 reads FQGNSA. The CDR3 is CANSRLFGELFF. DNA of the CDR3: TGTGCCAATAGCCGCTTATTCGGGGAGCTGTTTTTT.

Details on this clonotype: This may stem from a read error, because a much larger clone lies one nucleotide away. V usage is TRBV12-3 or TRBV12-4 and J usage is TRBJ1-2; D is unclear. This CDR3 region has 12 residues. CDR3 protein: CTSSRAREGYTF. The CDR3 DNA is TGTACCAGCAGTCGGGCGCGGGAGGGCTACACCTTC.

About this clonotype itself: One junction end does not reproduce the germline sequence, and a read error may be involved. The chain couples TRBV12-3 or TRBV12-4 to TRBJ2-5, with 9 bases aligning to TRBD2. This CDR3 is built from 13 residues. CDR3 DNA: TGTGCCAGCGGGGGACTAGCAGGGGAGACCCAGCACTTC. Translated, it gives CASGGLAGETQHF.

The V and J genes are TRBV29-1 and TRBJ1-2, with D perhaps TRBD1 (6 bases). Germline assignment: CDR1 SQVTM and CDR2 ANQGSEA. This CDR3 spans 14 amino acids. Trimming cost V 3 bases and J 4 bases, with 15 bases left between them. The CDR3 reads CSVEEITGSYGYTF. The CDR3 coding sequence is TGCAGCGTTGAGGAAATCACAGGGAGCTATGGCTACACCTTC. The full variable domain, rest sourced from reference TRBV29-1 and TRBJ1-2, is SAVISQKPSRDICQRGTSLTIQCQVDSQVTMMFWYRQQPGQSLTLIATANQGSEATYESGFVIDKFPISRPNLTFSTLTVSNMSPEDSSIYLCSVEEITGSYGYTFGSGTRLTVV.

This clonotype has only a few counts. This CDR3 fails to terminate in the conserved phenylalanine or tryptophan, so it likely reflects a read error. The chain carries TRBV29-1 and TRBJ1-1; D unclear. Trimming removed 4 bases from V and 6 bases from J, with 9 bases in between. CDR3 length: 11 residues. Germline lookup yields CDR1 SQVTM and CDR2 ANQGSEA. The CDR3 loop reads CSVVWVSEAFL. The CDR3 nucleotides read TGCAGCGTTGTTTGGGTCTCTGAAGCTTTCCTT.

This clonotype was seen repeatedly, ten times or more. CDR3 sequence reads: CSARVVSQGDTQYF. The CDR3 DNA sequence: TGCAGTGCTAGAGTGGTCAGTCAGGGAGATACGCAGTATTTT. This chain connects TRBV20-1 to TRBJ2-3; possibly TRBD1 for D (5 bases). The CDR3 sequence is 14 residues long. Germline assignment: CDR1 DFQATT and CDR2 SNEGSKA (reference sequence). Trimming pared 1 base from V and 5 bases from J, leaving 13 bases between.

This clonotype showed up many times. The rearrangement links TRBV30 to TRBJ1-2; D might be TRBD1 (5 bases). Trimming removed 8 bases at V and 4 bases at J, with 14 bases between. Germline CDR1 and CDR2: GTSNPN and SVGIG (reference sequence). The CDR3 has 12 amino acids. The CDR3 spells CAAGRDRYGYTF. CDR3 DNA sequence: TGTGCCGCAGGGAGGGACCGCTATGGCTACACCTTC.

Turning to this clonotype: This may be a read error, as it is one base from a much larger clone. V and J are TRBV12-3 or TRBV12-4 and TRBJ2-7; 12 positions agree with TRBD1. The CDR3 totals 16 residues. V gave up 5 bases and J gave up 5 bases; unmatched junction bases: 10. In DNA form, the CDR3 reads TGTGCCAGCAGTCGGCCGGGACAGGGGGCTATCAACGAGCAGTACGTC. Its translation: CASSRPGQGAINEQYV.

This clonotype was observed at least ten times. V is TRBV10-1 and J is TRBJ2-2, with D unclear. Germline CDR1 WNHNN, CDR2 SYGVQD (reference sequence). The CDR3 sequence is 12 residues long. Trimming left V 5 bases short and J 8 bases short, with 9 bases between. CDR3 sequence reads: CASSSFPGELFF. In DNA, the CDR3 is TGCGCCAGCAGTTCATTCCCTGGGGAGCTGTTTTTT.

Details on this clonotype: This clone may be a read error of a much larger clone one base away. The rearrangement links TRBV5-5 to TRBJ2-7, with D perhaps matching TRBD2 (5 bases). The CDR3 length is 14 residues. Germline-derived CDR1 and CDR2 are SGHKS and YYEKEE (reference sequence). V dropped 1 base and J dropped 9 bases, with 17 bases sitting between them. Written as DNA, the CDR3 is TGTGCCAGCAGCTTGACTAATCCCGCTGAGGGGCAGTACTTC. It specifies CASSLTNPAEGQYF.

Concerning this clonotype: A read error is possible here, since a much larger clone lies one base away. The chain carries TRBV6-2 or TRBV6-3 and TRBJ2-1; possible D gene TRBD1, 6 bases. Germline CDR1 is MNHEY and CDR2 is SVGEGT. Trimming took 0 bases from V and 7 from J, leaving 16 bases between them. This CDR3 is 16 amino acids long. The DNA of the CDR3 is TGTGCCAGCAGTTACTCCGGCGAGGGGGTGGTAAATGAGCAGTTCTTC. Translating gives CASSYSGEGVVNEQFF.

J is TRBJ2-1 and V is TRBV11-2; no firm D call. V was cut by 9 bases and J by 8 bases, with 26 bases left in between. Germline assignment: CDR1 SGHAT and CDR2 FQNNGV. The CDR3 has 16 residues. The chain's CDR3 is CASSLNVRRRSYEQFF. The DNA for the CDR3 is TGTGCCAGTAGCCTCAATGTCAGGCGAAGATCATATGAGCAGTTCTTC.

On this clonotype: One base away lies a much larger clone, so this may be a sequencing read error. The chain carries TRBV4-3 and TRBJ1-2; 8 positions agree with TRBD1. J gave up 6 bases and V 4 bases, and 10 bases lay outside the gene matches. This CDR3 comprises 15 residues. Germline V CDR1 and CDR2: LGHNA, YSLEER. CDR3 DNA: TGCGCCAGCAGCCGTCCAGACAGGGGCGGGAATGGCTACACCTTC. It specifies CASSRPDRGGNGYTF.

This chain joins TRBV6-5 and TRBJ2-7; 7 nucleotides agree with TRBD1. Germline CDR1 and CDR2: MNHEY and SVGAGI. This CDR3 has 14 residues. With 0 bases clipped from V and 6 bases from J, the junction kept 5 bases outside the gene matches. CDR3 sequence reads: CASSYSMHRGEQYF. The CDR3 DNA is TGTGCCAGCAGTTACTCGATGCACAGGGGCGAGCAGTACTTC.

With respect to this clonotype: Because it lacks the conserved phenylalanine or tryptophan at the end, this CDR3 is likely a read error. Because the CDR3's place on the DNA is in doubt, the DNA is left out and the CDR3 is given as listed by TCRdb. The gene calls are TRBV4-2 and TRBJ2-7; no DNA check was done on the table's D call, TRBD1. Germline-derived CDR1 and CDR2 are LGHNA and YNFKEQ. The length of the CDR3 is 16 amino acids, counting both ends. CDR3 amino acids: CASSASLVGGGYEHHY.

The chain joins TRBV21-1 to TRBJ2-3. TRBV21-1 is a pseudogene segment. The CDR3 extends over 13 amino acids. The CDR3 DNA is TGTGCCAGCTCGACGGCTCACACAGATACGCAGTATTTT. Translating it yields CASSTAHTDTQYF.

This chain connects TRBV18 to TRBJ2-5; no reliable D call. Germline lookup yields CDR1 KGHSH and CDR2 LQKENI. The ends were cut back, 1 base at V and 5 bases at J, with 5 bases in the middle. There are 12 residues in the CDR3. CDR3 sequence (DNA): TGTGCCAGCTCACCACGTTCGGAGACCCAGTACTTC. It translates to CASSPRSETQYF.